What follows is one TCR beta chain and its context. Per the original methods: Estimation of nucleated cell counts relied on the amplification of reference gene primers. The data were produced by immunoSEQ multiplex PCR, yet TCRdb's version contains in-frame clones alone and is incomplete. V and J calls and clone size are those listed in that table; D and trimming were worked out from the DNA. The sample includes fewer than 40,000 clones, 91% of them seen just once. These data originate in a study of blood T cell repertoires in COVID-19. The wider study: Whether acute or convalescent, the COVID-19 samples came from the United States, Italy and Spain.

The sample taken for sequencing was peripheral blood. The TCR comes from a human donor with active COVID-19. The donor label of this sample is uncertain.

For the CDR3, the DNA is TGTGCCAGCAGTGAAGGGCCAACCTACGAGCAGTACTTC. It translates to CASSEGPTYEQYF. V is TRBV6-1 and J is TRBJ2-7; D is uncertain. Trimming took off 1 base at V and 2 bases at J, with 6 bases between the two ends. The germline gives CDR1 MNHNS, CDR2 SASEGT. The CDR3 extends over 13 amino acids.